One and the same sample provided the 10 T cell receptor beta chains below, sequenced in a study of early T cells in non-severe SARS-CoV-2 infection. In TCRdb, the 5' RACE reads were re-called with MiXCR into one record per CDR3 protein. The table shows about 100,000 distinct CDR3 sequences, with around 14% occurring only once. Sequenced: whole blood. These receptors all stem from an adult who was a healthcare worker with PCR-confirmed SARS-CoV-2 infection or an uninfected control (not recorded which).

The rearrangement joins TRBV20-1 to TRBJ1-1, with D hard to call. CDR3 size: 14 residues. Per germline, CDR1 DFQATT and CDR2 SNEGSKA (reference sequence). Trimming left V 6 bases short and J 2 bases short, with 16 bases between. The CDR3 loop reads CSAGFRLLNTEAFF. CDR3 DNA sequence: TGCAGTGCCGGTTTCAGGCTTCTAAACACTGAAGCTTTCTTT.

The V gene is TRBV10-3, the J gene TRBJ2-5, with unresolved D. CDR1 and CDR2 (germline): ENHRY, SYGVKD. The CDR3 is 13 amino acids. The V and J ends lost 2 bases and 3 bases respectively, with 7 bases between them. CDR3 sequence reads: CAISEIGKETQYF. In DNA form, the CDR3 reads TGTGCCATCAGTGAGATAGGGAAAGAGACCCAGTACTTC.

As for this clonotype: A read error is likely, as this CDR3 ends without the conserved phenylalanine or tryptophan. The DNA is omitted, as the CDR3 cannot be located on it reliably, and the CDR3 follows TCRdb's listing. The chain uses TRBV2 and TRBJ2-1; the listed D gene, TRBD1, was not tested against the DNA. The germline V gene has CDR1 SNHLY and CDR2 FYNNEI. The CDR3 sequence runs 15 residues, both termini included. The CDR3: CASSEALGGVSSTPP.

This clonotype was counted at least ten times. This chain joins TRBV6-1 and TRBJ1-3, with D perhaps matching TRBD1 (5 bases). The CDR3 covers 15 residues. Trimming pared 6 bases from V and 0 bases from J, leaving 12 bases between. CDR1 MNHNS and CDR2 SASEGT come from the germline V gene. CDR3 loop: CASSLGVYSGNTIYF. The CDR3, as DNA: TGTGCCAGCAGCCTGGGGGTTTACTCTGGAAACACCATATATTTT.

This clonotype showed up just a few times. The chain joins TRBV12-3 or TRBV12-4 to TRBJ1-1, with 7 bases aligning to TRBD1. This CDR3 has 13 residues. The junction had 4 bases not matched to a gene; V was cut back by 5 bases and J by 4 bases. Here the CDR3 reads CASSISGGTEAFF. CDR3 nucleotide sequence: TGTGCCAGCAGTATATCAGGGGGCACTGAAGCTTTCTTT.

This clonotype was counted a few times. The chain uses TRBV5-8 and TRBJ2-7; TRBD1 matches 8 bases. V dropped 3 bases and J dropped 6; count of bases not matched to a gene: 17. From germline, CDR1 is SGHTS and CDR2 YDEGEE. The CDR3 spans 17 residues. CDR3 sequence: CASSSALYLAGGGEQYF. The CDR3 nucleotides read TGTGCCAGCAGCTCCGCCCTGTATCTGGCAGGGGGCGGCGAGCAGTACTTC.

This clonotype was counted a few times. V and J are TRBV12-3 or TRBV12-4 and TRBJ2-5, with D maybe TRBD1 (5 bases). Trimming pared 3 bases from V and 5 bases from J, leaving 10 bases between. There are 13 residues in the CDR3. The CDR3 loop is CASSFTGSETQYF. For the CDR3, the DNA is TGTGCCAGCAGTTTTACAGGTTCGGAGACCCAGTACTTC.

The CDR3 region has the DNA TGTGCCAGCAGTGTATATCAAGAGACCCAGTACTTC. Protein product: CASSVYQETQYF. The gene calls are TRBV28 and TRBJ2-5; D ambiguous. Germline V gene lookup returns CDR1 MDHEN and CDR2 SYDVKM. This CDR3 is 12 amino acids long. Deletions cut 5 bases from V and 2 bases from J, with 6 bases between.

Only a few counts were recorded for this clonotype. The genes are TRBV9 and TRBJ2-1; D remains ambiguous. The CDR3 loop spans 15 amino acids. V was shortened by 0 bases and J by 7 bases, with 14 bases between the two germline ends. CDR1 and CDR2 (germline): SGDLS, YYNGEE. CDR3 coding DNA: TGTGCCAGCAGCGTAGGGGGTCTCGACTTGAATGAGCAGTTCTTC. It codes for CASSVGGLDLNEQFF.

The chain has TRBV11-2 and TRBJ2-2; D might be TRBD1 or TRBD2, each matching 5 bases. Trimming took 4 bases from V and 2 from J, leaving 11 bases between them. Germline lookup yields CDR1 SGHAT and CDR2 FQNNGV. CDR3 length: 15 residues. The CDR3 region is CASSSGTFNTGELFF. The DNA for the CDR3 is TGTGCCAGCAGCTCGGGGACCTTTAACACCGGGGAGCTGTTTTTT.